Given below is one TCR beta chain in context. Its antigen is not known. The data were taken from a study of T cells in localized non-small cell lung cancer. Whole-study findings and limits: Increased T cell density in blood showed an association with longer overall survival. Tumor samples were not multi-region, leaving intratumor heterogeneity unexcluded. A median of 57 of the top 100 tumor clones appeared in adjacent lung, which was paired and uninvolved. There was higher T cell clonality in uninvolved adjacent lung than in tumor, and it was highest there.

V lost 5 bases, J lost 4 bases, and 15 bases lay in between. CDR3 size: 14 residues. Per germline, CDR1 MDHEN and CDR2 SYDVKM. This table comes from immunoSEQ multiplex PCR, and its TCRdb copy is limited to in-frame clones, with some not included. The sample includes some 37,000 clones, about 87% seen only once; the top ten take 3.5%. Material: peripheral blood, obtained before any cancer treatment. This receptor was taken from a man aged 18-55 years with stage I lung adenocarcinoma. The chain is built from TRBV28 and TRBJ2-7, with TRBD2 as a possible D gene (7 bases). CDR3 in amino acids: CASSGGAGLYEQYF. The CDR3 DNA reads TGTGCCAGCAGTGGGGGGGCAGGGCTTTACGAGCAGTACTTC.